The clone carrying this T cell receptor beta chain was detected ten times or more. Its antigen is unidentified. The sample originates from a study of CD8 T cells in ankylosing spondylitis. Study-level points and caveats: What seemed typical of ankylosing spondylitis blood was a TCR beta motif built from several highly homologous variants.

CDR1 is MNHNS and CDR2 is SASEGT in the germline V gene. The CDR3 covers 13 residues. Between the trimmed V and J ends, which lost 5 bases and 5 bases, there was a span of 12 bases. TCRdb recomputed calls from the 5' RACE reads with MiXCR, one row per CDR3 protein. This sample carries some 840,000 distinct CDR3 sequences, approximately 12% of them seen once, and the ten largest clones take under 0.6%. The clonotype comes from a male donor with ankylosing spondylitis. Source material: blood, either unsorted or a sorted T cell fraction (not recorded which). The rearrangement joins TRBV6-1 to TRBJ2-5, with D perhaps given as TRBD1 or TRBD2 (5 bases each). In DNA, the CDR3 is TGTGCCAGCAGTAGGGGACGAGGGGAGACCCAGTACTTC. Translating it yields CASSRGRGETQYF.